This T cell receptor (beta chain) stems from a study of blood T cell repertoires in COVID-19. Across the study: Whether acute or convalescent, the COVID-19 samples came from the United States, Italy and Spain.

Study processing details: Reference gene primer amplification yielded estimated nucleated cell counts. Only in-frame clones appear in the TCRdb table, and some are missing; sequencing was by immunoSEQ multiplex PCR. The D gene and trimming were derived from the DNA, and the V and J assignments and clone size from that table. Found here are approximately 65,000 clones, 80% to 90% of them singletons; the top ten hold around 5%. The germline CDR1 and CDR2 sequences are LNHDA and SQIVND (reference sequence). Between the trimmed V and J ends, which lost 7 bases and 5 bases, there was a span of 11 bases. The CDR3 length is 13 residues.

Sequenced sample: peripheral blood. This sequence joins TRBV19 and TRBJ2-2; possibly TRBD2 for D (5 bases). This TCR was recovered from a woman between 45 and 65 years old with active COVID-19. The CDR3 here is CASTPSGTGELFF. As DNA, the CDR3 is TGTGCCAGTACCCCGAGCGGAACCGGGGAGCTGTTTTTT.